These T cell receptor beta chains were read from a single sample in a study of blood T cell repertoires in COVID-19. Clones were read by immunoSEQ multiplex PCR, and TCRdb kept only the in-frame ones, dropping some. There are hundreds of thousands of clones in the sample; roughly nine tenths occur only once, and 9.5% to 15% lies in the top ten. The sample consisted of peripheral blood. These receptors were taken from a young woman who had recovered from COVID-19. Each CDR3 is given with its conserved first and last residue. Each record gives: clone size, J gene, V gene, D gene, CDR3 DNA, CDR3 protein. A D gene is named only where the DNA matches it firmly. Where a row states a size, it is once, few, many or the class of an expanded clone; other rows omit it.

clone_size: -
j_call: TRBJ1-4
v_call: TRBV30
d_call: -
cdr3_nt: TGTGCCTGGCTCCGGGACATTAATGAAAAACTGTTTTTT
cdr3_aa: CAWLRDINEKLFF

clone_size: -
j_call: TRBJ1-2
v_call: TRBV20-1
d_call: -
cdr3_nt: TGCAGTGCTAGTAGGGGGGGTAACTATGGCTACACCTTC
cdr3_aa: CSASRGGNYGYTF

clone_size: -
j_call: TRBJ2-7
v_call: TRBV7-9
d_call: -
cdr3_nt: TGTGCCAGCAGCAAGGACAGCCTCTCCTACGAGCAGTACTTC
cdr3_aa: CASSKDSLSYEQYF

clone_size: -
j_call: TRBJ2-1
v_call: TRBV5-5
d_call: -
cdr3_nt: TGTGCCAGCAGCTTGCAGGGGGGAGGTTACAATGAGCAGTTCTTC
cdr3_aa: CASSLQGGGYNEQFF

clone_size: -
j_call: TRBJ2-1
v_call: TRBV5-4
d_call: -
cdr3_nt: TGTGCCAGCAGCCCCGACATTTACAATGAGCAGTTCTTC
cdr3_aa: CASSPDIYNEQFF

clone_size: -
j_call: TRBJ2-2
v_call: TRBV9
d_call: TRBD2
cdr3_nt: TGTGCCAGCAGCGACCGACTAGCGGGAGCTGTAAACACCGGGGAGCTGTTTTTT
cdr3_aa: CASSDRLAGAVNTGELFF

clone_size: -
j_call: TRBJ1-2
v_call: TRBV6-2/TRBV6-3
d_call: TRBD1
cdr3_nt: TGTGCCAGCAGTCTGACAGGGGTTCCGTATGGCTACACCTTC
cdr3_aa: CASSLTGVPYGYTF

clone_size: few
j_call: TRBJ2-1
v_call: TRBV13
d_call: TRBD1
cdr3_nt: TGTGCCAGCCAGGGGGCACGTAATGAGCAGTTCTTC
cdr3_aa: CASQGARNEQFF

clone_size: -
j_call: TRBJ1-5
v_call: TRBV6-6
d_call: -
cdr3_nt: TGTGCCAGCAGTTCCCTAGTCAGGGTTATCGATCAGCCCCAGCATTTT
cdr3_aa: CASSSLVRVIDQPQHF

clone_size: -
j_call: TRBJ2-2
v_call: TRBV7-3
d_call: TRBD2
cdr3_nt: TGTGCCAGCAGCCCTACTAGCGGGAGAATTGGCGGGGAGCTGTTTTTT
cdr3_aa: CASSPTSGRIGGELFF

clone_size: -
j_call: TRBJ1-6
v_call: TRBV30
d_call: TRBD1
cdr3_nt: TGTGCCTGGAGTGCAACAGGGGATTCACCCCTCCACTTT
cdr3_aa: CAWSATGDSPLHF

clone_size: -
j_call: TRBJ1-2
v_call: TRBV29-1
d_call: TRBD1
cdr3_nt: TGCAGCGTACCCAATAACTTAGACAGGGTCCGCTACACCTTC
cdr3_aa: CSVPNNLDRVRYTF

clone_size: once
j_call: TRBJ2-7
v_call: TRBV5-1
d_call: -
cdr3_nt: TGCGCCAGCAGCAAAATGGGAGACGAGCAGTACTTC
cdr3_aa: CASSKMGDEQYF

clone_size: once
j_call: TRBJ1-5
v_call: TRBV20-1
d_call: TRBD1
cdr3_nt: TGCAGTGCGAGTTCAATAGGACAGGGAGTAGGCAATCAGCCCCAGCATTTT
cdr3_aa: CSASSIGQGVGNQPQHF

clone_size: -
j_call: TRBJ1-2
v_call: TRBV14
d_call: -
cdr3_nt: TGTGCCAGCAGCCAAGATCGACGGGACCTCTTGGGAGGGTATGGCTACACCTTC
cdr3_aa: CASSQDRRDLLGGYGYTF

clone_size: -
j_call: TRBJ2-7
v_call: TRBV6-2/TRBV6-3
d_call: TRBD1
cdr3_nt: TGTGCCAGCAGTTCCCAACAGGGGATCGAGCAGTACTTC
cdr3_aa: CASSSQQGIEQYF

clone_size: -
j_call: TRBJ2-7
v_call: TRBV15
d_call: -
cdr3_nt: TGTGCCACCAGCACAACGGACAGAGCCTACGAGCAGTACTTC
cdr3_aa: CATSTTDRAYEQYF

clone_size: few
j_call: TRBJ2-1
v_call: TRBV25-1
d_call: TRBD1
cdr3_nt: TGTGCCAGCAGTGACCGGGCAGGGGGCGATTTAGGGAATGAGCAGTTCTTC
cdr3_aa: CASSDRAGGDLGNEQFF

clone_size: -
j_call: TRBJ1-1
v_call: TRBV7-9
d_call: -
cdr3_nt: TGTGCCAGCAGCTTAGCGACAGAAGCTTTCTTT
cdr3_aa: CASSLATEAFF

clone_size: -
j_call: TRBJ2-5
v_call: TRBV28
d_call: TRBD2
cdr3_nt: TGTGCCAGCAGAAGCGGGAGGTACCAAGAGACCCAGTACTTC
cdr3_aa: CASRSGRYQETQYF

clone_size: few
j_call: TRBJ1-1
v_call: TRBV7-2
d_call: TRBD1
cdr3_nt: TGTGCCAGCAGCTGGACAGGAGTGGGCACTGAAGCTTTCTTT
cdr3_aa: CASSWTGVGTEAFF

clone_size: -
j_call: TRBJ2-2
v_call: TRBV19
d_call: TRBD2
cdr3_nt: TGTGCCAGTAGTATAGATCATAACGGGAGGAGGGGTTACACCGGGGAGCTGTTTTTT
cdr3_aa: CASSIDHNGRRGYTGELFF

clone_size: -
j_call: TRBJ2-4
v_call: TRBV7-9
d_call: TRBD1
cdr3_nt: TGTGCCAGCAGCCCCAGAGGGGGCCCTTTGAGGGACATTCAGTACTTC
cdr3_aa: CASSPRGGPLRDIQYF

clone_size: -
j_call: TRBJ2-7
v_call: TRBV18
d_call: -
cdr3_nt: TGTGCCAGCTCTCACGACAGTCCCTTGGAGCAGTACTTC
cdr3_aa: CASSHDSPLEQYF

clone_size: -
j_call: TRBJ2-7
v_call: TRBV4-2
d_call: TRBD1
cdr3_nt: TGTGCCAGCAGCCAAGGGGGACAGGGGTTTGTCTACGAGCAGTACTTC
cdr3_aa: CASSQGGQGFVYEQYF

clone_size: -
j_call: TRBJ1-2
v_call: TRBV5-1
d_call: -
cdr3_nt: TGCGCCAGCAGCTTGGCGGCAGGGCTATTAGGCTACACCTTC
cdr3_aa: CASSLAAGLLGYTF

clone_size: -
j_call: TRBJ1-1
v_call: TRBV27
d_call: TRBD1
cdr3_nt: TGTGCCAGCAGAACAGGGGCCAAGGCTGAAGCTTTCTTT
cdr3_aa: CASRTGAKAEAFF

clone_size: -
j_call: TRBJ2-5
v_call: TRBV5-4
d_call: TRBD2
cdr3_nt: TGTGCCAGCAGCTTGGTGGGTAGCGGGAGGGGAGAGACCCAGTACTTC
cdr3_aa: CASSLVGSGRGETQYF

clone_size: few
j_call: TRBJ1-3
v_call: TRBV19
d_call: -
cdr3_nt: TGTGCCAGTATTAGGACACCCGGAAACACCATATATTTT
cdr3_aa: CASIRTPGNTIYF

clone_size: -
j_call: TRBJ1-1
v_call: TRBV6-6
d_call: -
cdr3_nt: TGTGCCAGCAGTTACCGACAGGTGGCAACTGAAGCTTTCTTT
cdr3_aa: CASSYRQVATEAFF

clone_size: -
j_call: TRBJ2-3
v_call: TRBV6-5
d_call: TRBD1
cdr3_nt: TGTGCCAGCAGGGGACAGGGGGGCGCAGATACGCAGTATTTT
cdr3_aa: CASRGQGGADTQYF

clone_size: -
j_call: TRBJ2-5
v_call: TRBV5-6
d_call: TRBD2
cdr3_nt: TGTGCCAGCAGCTTACTAGCGGGAGAAGAGACCCAGTACTTC
cdr3_aa: CASSLLAGEETQYF

clone_size: once
j_call: TRBJ2-7
v_call: TRBV2
d_call: TRBD1
cdr3_nt: TGTGCCAGCAGTGAAGCGCTTCGGCAGGGGGTTTGCGAGCAGTACTTC
cdr3_aa: CASSEALRQGVCEQYF

clone_size: -
j_call: TRBJ2-1
v_call: TRBV19
d_call: TRBD2
cdr3_nt: TGTGCCAGTAGTATAGGACTAGCGGGAGGTCCCTCCTACAATGAGCAGTTCTTC
cdr3_aa: CASSIGLAGGPSYNEQFF

clone_size: -
j_call: TRBJ2-1
v_call: TRBV7-6
d_call: -
cdr3_nt: TGTGCCAGCACCCCCGAGGGGGATCTCCTCAATGAGCAGTTCTTC
cdr3_aa: CASTPEGDLLNEQFF

clone_size: -
j_call: TRBJ1-2
v_call: TRBV5-6
d_call: TRBD1
cdr3_nt: TGTGCCAGCAGCGAGGGACAGGTCTATTACTATGGCTACACCTTC
cdr3_aa: CASSEGQVYYYGYTF

clone_size: -
j_call: TRBJ1-2
v_call: TRBV27
d_call: -
cdr3_nt: TGTGCCAGCAGTTTCGGGGGACTCAACTATGGCTACACCTTC
cdr3_aa: CASSFGGLNYGYTF

clone_size: -
j_call: TRBJ1-1
v_call: TRBV5-1
d_call: -
cdr3_nt: TGCGCCAGCAGGCTCTGGGCAGGTAACACTGAAGCTTTCTTT
cdr3_aa: CASRLWAGNTEAFF

clone_size: -
j_call: TRBJ1-2
v_call: TRBV4-3
d_call: -
cdr3_nt: TGCGCCAGCAGCCAAGAGGTTGCGGCGACTAGTAGCTACACCTTC
cdr3_aa: CASSQEVAATSSYTF

clone_size: -
j_call: TRBJ2-2
v_call: TRBV19
d_call: -
cdr3_nt: TGTGCCAGTAGTATCCTAGGGAACACCGGGGAGCTGTTTTTT
cdr3_aa: CASSILGNTGELFF

clone_size: -
j_call: TRBJ2-4
v_call: TRBV10-3
d_call: -
cdr3_nt: TGTGCCACTAGGACAGACCCAGCCAAAAACATTCAGTACTTC
cdr3_aa: CATRTDPAKNIQYF

clone_size: once
j_call: TRBJ2-1
v_call: TRBV7-2
d_call: TRBD2
cdr3_nt: TGTGCCAGCAGCTTACTCGGACTAGCCTCCTACAATGAGCAGTTCTTC
cdr3_aa: CASSLLGLASYNEQFF

clone_size: -
j_call: TRBJ2-5
v_call: TRBV28
d_call: TRBD2
cdr3_nt: TGTGCCAGCAGTTTAGACAGCGGGAGAGAGACCCAGTACTTC
cdr3_aa: CASSLDSGRETQYF

clone_size: -
j_call: TRBJ2-1
v_call: TRBV7-3
d_call: -
cdr3_nt: TGTGCCAGCAGCCGGGGAGCTTACAATGAGCAGTTCTTC
cdr3_aa: CASSRGAYNEQFF

clone_size: once
j_call: TRBJ2-1
v_call: TRBV12-5
d_call: TRBD2
cdr3_nt: TGTGCTAGTGGTTCCCGACTAGCGGGAGAGATCAATGAGCAGTTCTTC
cdr3_aa: CASGSRLAGEINEQFF

clone_size: -
j_call: TRBJ2-1
v_call: TRBV7-3
d_call: -
cdr3_nt: TGTGCCAGCAGCTTAGGAGGGTTTAATGAGCAGTTCTTC
cdr3_aa: CASSLGGFNEQFF

clone_size: -
j_call: TRBJ2-3
v_call: TRBV2
d_call: -
cdr3_nt: TGTGCCAGCGGCCCCCCCCCTCCCGATACGCAGTATTTT
cdr3_aa: CASGPPPPDTQYF

clone_size: -
j_call: TRBJ2-5
v_call: TRBV28
d_call: TRBD2
cdr3_nt: TGTGCCAGCAGTTCCTCGAGTAGCGGGAGACTGTGGCCGCTAGAGACCCAGTACTTC
cdr3_aa: CASSSSSSGRLWPLETQYF

clone_size: -
j_call: TRBJ2-3
v_call: TRBV6-2/TRBV6-3
d_call: TRBD2
cdr3_nt: TGTGCCAGCAGCCCCGCCTCCGGGACTAGCGGCACAGATACGCAGTATTTT
cdr3_aa: CASSPASGTSGTDTQYF

clone_size: -
j_call: TRBJ2-5
v_call: TRBV4-1
d_call: TRBD2
cdr3_nt: TGCGCCAGCAGCCAAGTCGCAGGAGCGGGAGGTTACCAAGAGACCCAGTACTTC
cdr3_aa: CASSQVAGAGGYQETQYF

clone_size: -
j_call: TRBJ1-2
v_call: TRBV11-1
d_call: -
cdr3_nt: TGTGCCAGCAGCCTGGGAGGGGGACGGACGAACTATGGCTACACCTTC
cdr3_aa: CASSLGGGRTNYGYTF

clone_size: -
j_call: TRBJ2-1
v_call: TRBV3-1/TRBV3-2
d_call: TRBD1
cdr3_nt: TGTGCCAGCAGCCATAGGCTACAATCCGCGACGGGACAGCTAGGCAATGAGCAGTTCTTC
cdr3_aa: CASSHRLQSATGQLGNEQFF

clone_size: -
j_call: TRBJ2-7
v_call: TRBV14
d_call: TRBD2
cdr3_nt: TGTGCCAGCAGCCAAGAACGGCTAGCGGGAGAGGTGCAGTACTTC
cdr3_aa: CASSQERLAGEVQYF

clone_size: few
j_call: TRBJ2-1
v_call: TRBV2
d_call: TRBD2
cdr3_nt: TGTGCCAGCAGTGTGAGCGGGAGGGCCAAGGGTGAGCAGTTCTTC
cdr3_aa: CASSVSGRAKGEQFF

clone_size: -
j_call: TRBJ2-1
v_call: TRBV7-2
d_call: TRBD2
cdr3_nt: TGTGCCAGCAGCTTAGCCCTAGCGGGAAGAAATGAGCAGTTCTTC
cdr3_aa: CASSLALAGRNEQFF

clone_size: -
j_call: TRBJ1-2
v_call: TRBV28
d_call: TRBD1
cdr3_nt: TGTGCCAGCATTACAGGGGGCCGTGGCTACACCTTC
cdr3_aa: CASITGGRGYTF

clone_size: -
j_call: TRBJ1-1
v_call: TRBV18
d_call: TRBD1
cdr3_nt: TGTGCCAGCTCCGGGGGGACAGGGGGCGTGAACACTGAAGCTTTCTTT
cdr3_aa: CASSGGTGGVNTEAFF